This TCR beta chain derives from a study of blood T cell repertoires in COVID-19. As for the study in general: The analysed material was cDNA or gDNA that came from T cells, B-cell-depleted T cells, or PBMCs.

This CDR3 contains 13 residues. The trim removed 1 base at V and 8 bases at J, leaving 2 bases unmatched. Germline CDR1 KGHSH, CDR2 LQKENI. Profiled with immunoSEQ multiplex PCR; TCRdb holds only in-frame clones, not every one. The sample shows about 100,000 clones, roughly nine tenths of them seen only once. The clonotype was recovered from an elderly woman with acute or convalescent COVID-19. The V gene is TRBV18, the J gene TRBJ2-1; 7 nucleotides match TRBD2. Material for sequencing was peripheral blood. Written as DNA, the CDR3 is TGTGCCAGCTCACCACTGGGGGGGGATGAGCAGTTCTTC. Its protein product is CASSPLGGDEQFF.